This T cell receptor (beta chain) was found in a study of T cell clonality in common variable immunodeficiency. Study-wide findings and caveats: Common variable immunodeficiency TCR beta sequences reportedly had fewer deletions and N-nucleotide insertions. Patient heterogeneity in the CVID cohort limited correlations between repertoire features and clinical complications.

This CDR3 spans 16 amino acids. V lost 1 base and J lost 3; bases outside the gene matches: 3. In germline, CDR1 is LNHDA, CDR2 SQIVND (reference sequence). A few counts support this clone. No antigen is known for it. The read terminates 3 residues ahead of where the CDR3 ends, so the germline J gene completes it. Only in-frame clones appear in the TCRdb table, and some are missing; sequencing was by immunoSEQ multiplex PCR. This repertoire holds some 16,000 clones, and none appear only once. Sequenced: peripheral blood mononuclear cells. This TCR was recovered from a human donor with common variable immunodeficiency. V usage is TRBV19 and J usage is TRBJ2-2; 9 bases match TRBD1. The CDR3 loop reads CASSIAGTGHTGELFF. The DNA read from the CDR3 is TGTGCCAGTAGTATAGCCGGGACAGGGCACACCGGGGAG. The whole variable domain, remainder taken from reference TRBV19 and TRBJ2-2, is DGGITQSPKYLFRKEGQNVTLSCEQNLNHDAMYWYRQDPGQGLRLIYYSQIVNDFQKGDIAEGYSVSREKKESFPLTVTSAQKNPTAFYLCASSIAGTGHTGELFFGEGSRLTVL.